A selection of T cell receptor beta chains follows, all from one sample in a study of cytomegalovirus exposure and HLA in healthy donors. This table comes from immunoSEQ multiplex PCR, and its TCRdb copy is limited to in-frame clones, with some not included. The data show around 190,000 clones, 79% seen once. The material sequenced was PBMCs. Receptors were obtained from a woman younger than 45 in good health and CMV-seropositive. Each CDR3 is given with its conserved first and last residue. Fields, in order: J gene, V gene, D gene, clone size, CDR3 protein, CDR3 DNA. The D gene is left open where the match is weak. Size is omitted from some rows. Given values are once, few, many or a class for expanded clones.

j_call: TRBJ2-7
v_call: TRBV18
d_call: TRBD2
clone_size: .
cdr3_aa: CASSPRAGVSYEQYF
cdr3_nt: TGTGCCAGCTCTCCAAGGGCGGGGGTCTCCTACGAGCAGTACTTC

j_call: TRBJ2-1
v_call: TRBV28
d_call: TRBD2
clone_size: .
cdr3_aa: CASISLAGGFHEQFF
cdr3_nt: TGTGCCAGCATATCACTAGCGGGAGGGTTCCATGAGCAGTTCTTC

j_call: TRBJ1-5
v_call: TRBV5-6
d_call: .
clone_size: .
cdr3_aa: CASSLSNIEPQHF
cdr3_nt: TGTGCCAGCAGCTTGTCGAATATAGAGCCCCAGCATTTT

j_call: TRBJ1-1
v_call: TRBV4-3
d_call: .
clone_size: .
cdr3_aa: CASSRRPWGQGENTEAFF
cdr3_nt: TGCGCCAGCAGCCGGAGACCTTGGGGGCAGGGCGAAAACACTGAAGCTTTCTTT

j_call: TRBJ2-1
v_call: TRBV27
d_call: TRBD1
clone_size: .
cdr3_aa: CASSSGQGPNLPFF
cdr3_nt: TGTGCCAGCAGTTCCGGACAGGGGCCCAATCTTCCTTTCTTC

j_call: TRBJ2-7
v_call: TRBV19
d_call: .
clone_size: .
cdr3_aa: CASSIGGHPSYEQYF
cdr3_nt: TGTGCCAGTAGTATAGGGGGGCACCCCTCCTACGAGCAGTACTTC

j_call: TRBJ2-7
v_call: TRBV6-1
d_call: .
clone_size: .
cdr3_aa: CASSVWRDSSYEQYF
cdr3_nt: TGTGCCAGCAGCGTCTGGCGGGACAGCTCCTACGAGCAGTACTTC

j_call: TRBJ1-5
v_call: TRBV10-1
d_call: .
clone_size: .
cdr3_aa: CASSEGGDQPQHF
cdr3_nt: TGCGCCAGCAGCGAGGGGGGGGATCAGCCCCAGCATTTT

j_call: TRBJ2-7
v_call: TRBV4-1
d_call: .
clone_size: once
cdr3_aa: CASSQGDGGSAYEQYF
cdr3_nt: TGCGCCAGCAGCCAAGGGGACGGGGGTTCCGCCTACGAGCAGTACTTC

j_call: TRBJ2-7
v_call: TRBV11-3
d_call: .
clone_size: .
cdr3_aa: CASGWEPLSEQYF
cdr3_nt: TGTGCCAGCGGGTGGGAGCCGCTTTCCGAGCAGTACTTC

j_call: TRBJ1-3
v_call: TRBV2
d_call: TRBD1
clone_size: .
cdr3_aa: CATWTGILSGNTIYF
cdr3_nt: TGTGCCACTTGGACAGGGATTCTCTCTGGAAACACCATATATTTT

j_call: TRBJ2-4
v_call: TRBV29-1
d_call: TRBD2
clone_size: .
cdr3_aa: CSVAWTSGSNIQYF
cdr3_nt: TGCAGCGTTGCATGGACTAGCGGGAGCAACATTCAGTACTTC

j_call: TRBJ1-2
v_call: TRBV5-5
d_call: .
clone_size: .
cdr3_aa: CASSLGRADYGYTF
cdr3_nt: TGTGCCAGCAGCTTGGGGCGGGCGGACTATGGCTACACCTTC

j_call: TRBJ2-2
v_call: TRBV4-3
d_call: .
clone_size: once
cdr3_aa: CASSQGRYTGELFF
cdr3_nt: TGCGCCAGCAGCCAAGGTAGATACACCGGGGAGCTGTTTTTT

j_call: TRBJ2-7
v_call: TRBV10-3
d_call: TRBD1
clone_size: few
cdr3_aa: CAISESPGTGGNEQYF
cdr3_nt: TGTGCCATCAGTGAGTCGCCCGGGACAGGGGGCAACGAGCAGTACTTC

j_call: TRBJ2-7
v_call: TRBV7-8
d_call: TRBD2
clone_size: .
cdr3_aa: CASSYGTSGYYEQYF
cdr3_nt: TGTGCCAGCAGCTATGGGACTAGCGGATACTACGAGCAGTACTTC

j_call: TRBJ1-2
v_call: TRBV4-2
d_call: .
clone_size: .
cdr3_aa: CASSQEWPRRGYGYTF
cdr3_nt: TGTGCCAGCAGCCAAGAATGGCCTCGGAGAGGTTATGGCTACACCTTC

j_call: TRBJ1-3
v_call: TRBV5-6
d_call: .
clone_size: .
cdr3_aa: CASSLIINGNTIYF
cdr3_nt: TGTGCCAGCAGCTTGATTATAAATGGAAACACCATATATTTT

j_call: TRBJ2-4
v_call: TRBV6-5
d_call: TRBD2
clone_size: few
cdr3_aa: CASSYSGGNIQYF
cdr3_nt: TGTGCCAGCAGTTACTCGGGGGGGAACATTCAGTACTTC

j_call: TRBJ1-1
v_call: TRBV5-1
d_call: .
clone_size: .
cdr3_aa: CASSLVSHSEAFF
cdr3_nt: TGCGCCAGCAGCTTGGTTTCCCACAGTGAAGCTTTCTTT

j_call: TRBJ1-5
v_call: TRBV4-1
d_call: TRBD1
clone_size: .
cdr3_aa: CASSQDLGQGVIQPQHF
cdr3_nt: TGCGCCAGCAGCCAAGATCTTGGACAGGGGGTCATTCAGCCCCAGCATTTT

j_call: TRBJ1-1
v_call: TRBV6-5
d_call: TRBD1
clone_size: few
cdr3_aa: CASSSGQGTSEAFF
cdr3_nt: TGTGCCAGCAGTTCGGGACAGGGGACCTCTGAAGCTTTCTTT

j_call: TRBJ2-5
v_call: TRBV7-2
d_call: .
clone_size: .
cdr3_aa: CASSRGSGVETQYF
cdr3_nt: TGTGCCAGCAGCAGAGGATCGGGGGTGGAGACCCAGTACTTC

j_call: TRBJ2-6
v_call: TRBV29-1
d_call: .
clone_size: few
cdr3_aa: CSVEDYEVISGANVLTF
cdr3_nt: TGCAGCGTTGAAGATTATGAGGTGATATCTGGGGCCAACGTCCTGACTTTC

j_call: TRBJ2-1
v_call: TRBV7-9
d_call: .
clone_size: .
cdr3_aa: CASSLVLAVPYNEQFF
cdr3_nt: TGTGCCAGCAGCTTAGTTTTGGCTGTCCCCTACAATGAGCAGTTCTTC

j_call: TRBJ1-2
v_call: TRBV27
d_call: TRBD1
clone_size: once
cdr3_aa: CASSPSPGGLGYGYTF
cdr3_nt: TGTGCCAGCAGCCCGTCCCCAGGGGGGCTAGGCTATGGCTACACCTTC

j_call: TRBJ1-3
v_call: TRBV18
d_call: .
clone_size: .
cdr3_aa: CASSPGGLGNTIYF
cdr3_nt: TGTGCCAGCTCCCCCGGAGGGCTAGGAAACACCATATATTTT

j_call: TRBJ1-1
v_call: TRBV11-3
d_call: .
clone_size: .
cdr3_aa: CASSSRGNTEAFF
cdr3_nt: TGTGCCAGCAGCTCTAGGGGGAACACTGAAGCTTTCTTT

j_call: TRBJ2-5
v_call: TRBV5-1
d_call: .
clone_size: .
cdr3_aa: CASSLGQGQETQYF
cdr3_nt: TGCGCCAGCAGCCTCGGGCAGGGGCAAGAGACCCAGTACTTC

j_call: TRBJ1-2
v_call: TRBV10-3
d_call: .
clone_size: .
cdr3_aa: CAISEGGTNYGYTF
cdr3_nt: TGTGCCATCAGTGAGGGCGGTACTAACTATGGCTACACCTTC

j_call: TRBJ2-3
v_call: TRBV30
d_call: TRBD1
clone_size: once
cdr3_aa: CAWSTGTGGTDTQYF
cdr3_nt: TGTGCCTGGAGTACAGGGACAGGGGGCACAGATACGCAGTATTTT

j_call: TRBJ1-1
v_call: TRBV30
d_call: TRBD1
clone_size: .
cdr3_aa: CAWSAGQGNTEAFF
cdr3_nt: TGTGCCTGGAGCGCGGGACAGGGGAACACTGAAGCTTTCTTT

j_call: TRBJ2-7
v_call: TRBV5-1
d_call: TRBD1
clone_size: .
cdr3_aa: CASSPDGTRGPVGNEQYF
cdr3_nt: TGCGCCAGCAGCCCGGACGGGACAAGGGGGCCGGTGGGAAACGAGCAGTACTTC

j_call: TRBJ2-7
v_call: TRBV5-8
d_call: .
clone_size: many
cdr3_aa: CASSLAEGYEQYF
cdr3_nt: TGTGCCAGCAGCTTGGCCGAGGGCTACGAGCAGTACTTC

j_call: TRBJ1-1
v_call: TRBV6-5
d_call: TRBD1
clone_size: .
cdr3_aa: CASSRTGGGYTEAFF
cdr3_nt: TGTGCCAGCAGCCGTACAGGGGGCGGGTACACTGAAGCTTTCTTT

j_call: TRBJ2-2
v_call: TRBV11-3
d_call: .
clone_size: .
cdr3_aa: CASSLGENTGELFF
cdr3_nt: TGTGCCAGCAGCTTGGGAGAGAACACCGGGGAGCTGTTTTTT

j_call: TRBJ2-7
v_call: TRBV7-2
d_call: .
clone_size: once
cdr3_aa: CASSLIGTQSYEQYF
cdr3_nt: TGTGCCAGCAGCCTGATCGGGACACAATCCTACGAGCAGTACTTC

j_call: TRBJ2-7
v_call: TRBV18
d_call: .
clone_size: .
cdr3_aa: CASSPPQGGFHEQYF
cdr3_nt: TGTGCCAGCTCACCGCCACAGGGTGGTTTCCACGAGCAGTACTTC

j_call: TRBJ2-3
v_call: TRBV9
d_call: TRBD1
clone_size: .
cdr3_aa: CASSFWGTASTDTQYF
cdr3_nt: TGTGCCAGCAGTTTTTGGGGGACAGCGAGCACAGATACGCAGTATTTT

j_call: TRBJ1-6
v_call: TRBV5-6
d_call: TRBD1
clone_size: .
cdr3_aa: CASSSRDRGNSPLHF
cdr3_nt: TGTGCCAGCAGCTCCCGGGACAGGGGGAATTCACCCCTCCACTTT

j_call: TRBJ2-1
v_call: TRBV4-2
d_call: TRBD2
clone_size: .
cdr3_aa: CASSQGGTSGRNEQFF
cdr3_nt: TGTGCCAGCAGCCAAGGGGGGACTAGCGGGAGAAATGAGCAGTTCTTC

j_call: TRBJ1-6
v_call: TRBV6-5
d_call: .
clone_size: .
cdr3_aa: CASGGRRGSPLHF
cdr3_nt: TGTGCCAGCGGAGGGCGACGGGGATCACCCCTCCACTTT

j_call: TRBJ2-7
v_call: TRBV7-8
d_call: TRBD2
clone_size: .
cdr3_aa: CASSSSGRGSTYEQYF
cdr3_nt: TGTGCCAGCAGCTCCTCTGGGCGGGGGTCGACCTACGAGCAGTACTTC

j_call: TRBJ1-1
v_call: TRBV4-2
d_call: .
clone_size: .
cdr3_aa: CASSQGVGGVTNTEAFF
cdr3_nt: TGTGCCAGCAGCCAAGGAGTTGGCGGTGTGACTAACACTGAAGCTTTCTTT

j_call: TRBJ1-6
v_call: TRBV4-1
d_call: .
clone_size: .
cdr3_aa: CASSPGPAQAPRGSPLHF
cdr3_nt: TGCGCCAGCAGCCCTGGTCCAGCCCAGGCTCCCCGGGGTTCACCCCTCCACTTT

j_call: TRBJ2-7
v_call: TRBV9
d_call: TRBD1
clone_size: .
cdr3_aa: CASSPGGEQYF
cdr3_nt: TGTGCCAGCAGCCCAGGGGGCGAGCAGTACTTC

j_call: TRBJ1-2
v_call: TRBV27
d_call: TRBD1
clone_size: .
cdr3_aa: CASSLRDRDNYGYTF
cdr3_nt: TGTGCCAGCAGTTTACGGGACAGGGACAACTATGGCTACACCTTC

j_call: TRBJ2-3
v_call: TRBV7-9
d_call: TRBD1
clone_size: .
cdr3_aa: CASSFNFRGPADTQYF
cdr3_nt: TGTGCCAGCAGCTTCAATTTCAGGGGGCCGGCAGATACGCAGTATTTT

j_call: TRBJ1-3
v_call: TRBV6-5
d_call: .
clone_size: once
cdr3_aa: CASSYQTESDRNTIYF
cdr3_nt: TGTGCCAGCAGTTACCAGACAGAATCTGATAGAAACACCATATATTTT

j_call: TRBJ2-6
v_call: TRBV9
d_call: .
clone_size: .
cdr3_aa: CASSHGAVLSGANVLTF
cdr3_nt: TGTGCCAGCAGCCATGGGGCGGTTCTCTCTGGGGCCAACGTCCTGACTTTC